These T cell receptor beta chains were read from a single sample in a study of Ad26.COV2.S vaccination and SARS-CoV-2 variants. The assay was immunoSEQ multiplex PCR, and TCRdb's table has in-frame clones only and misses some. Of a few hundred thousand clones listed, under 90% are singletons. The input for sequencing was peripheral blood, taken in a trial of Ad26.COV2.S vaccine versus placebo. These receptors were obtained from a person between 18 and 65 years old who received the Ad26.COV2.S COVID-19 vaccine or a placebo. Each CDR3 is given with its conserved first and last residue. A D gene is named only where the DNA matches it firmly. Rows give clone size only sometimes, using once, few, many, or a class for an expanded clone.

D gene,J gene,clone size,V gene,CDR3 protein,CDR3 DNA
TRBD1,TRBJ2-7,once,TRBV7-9,CASSFGTGGDEQYF,TGTGCCAGCAGCTTCGGGACAGGGGGCGACGAGCAGTACTTC
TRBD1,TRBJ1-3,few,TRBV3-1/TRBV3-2,CASSRFGTVSGNTIYF,TGTGCCAGCAGCCGTTTCGGGACAGTCTCTGGAAACACCATATATTTT
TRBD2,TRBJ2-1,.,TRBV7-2,CASSSSSGATYNEQFF,TGTGCCAGCAGCTCCTCGAGCGGGGCTACCTACAATGAGCAGTTCTTC
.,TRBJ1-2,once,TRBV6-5,CASSYGQGYTF,TGTGCCAGCAGTTACGGGCAGGGGTACACCTTC
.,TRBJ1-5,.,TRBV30,CAAGTFGQPQHF,TGTGCCGCAGGGACTTTTGGGCAGCCCCAGCATTTT
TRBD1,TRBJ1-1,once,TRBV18,CASSPLTGGETEAFF,TGTGCCAGCTCACCATTGACAGGGGGCGAGACTGAAGCTTTCTTT
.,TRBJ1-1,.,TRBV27,CASSPTFTTEAFF,TGTGCCAGCAGCCCCACTTTTACGACTGAAGCTTTCTTT
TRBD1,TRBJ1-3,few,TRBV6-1,CASSDGTEYHGDTIYF,TGTGCCAGCAGTGATGGGACAGAATATCACGGAGACACCATATATTTT
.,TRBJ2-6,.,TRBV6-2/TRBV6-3,CASSRGPMRANVLTF,TGTGCCAGCAGTCGAGGGCCCATGCGGGCCAACGTCCTGACTTTC
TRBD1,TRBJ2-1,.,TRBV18,CASTGTGGNEQFF,TGTGCCAGCACCGGGACAGGGGGCAATGAGCAGTTCTTC
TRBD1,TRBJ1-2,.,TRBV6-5,CASSYSGTGNFYGYTF,TGTGCCAGCAGTTACTCTGGGACAGGGAATTTTTATGGCTACACCTTC
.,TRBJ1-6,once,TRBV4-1,CASSQVTVAYNSPLHF,TGCGCCAGCAGCCAAGTTACAGTGGCCTATAATTCACCCCTCCACTTT
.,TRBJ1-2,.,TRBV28,CASRKQGDYGYTF,TGTGCCAGCAGAAAACAGGGCGACTATGGCTACACCTTC
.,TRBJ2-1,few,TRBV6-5,CASLLSGNEQFF,TGTGCCAGCCTCCTCTCGGGAAATGAGCAGTTCTTC
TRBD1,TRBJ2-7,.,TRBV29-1,CSVQGLHYEQYF,TGCAGCGTACAGGGGTTACACTACGAGCAGTACTTC
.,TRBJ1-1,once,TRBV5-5,CASSLAGRLNTEAFF,TGTGCCAGCAGCCTGGCGGGAAGGTTGAACACTGAAGCTTTCTTT
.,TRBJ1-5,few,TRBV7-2,CASSSRGNQPQHF,TGTGCCAGCAGTTCGAGGGGCAATCAGCCCCAGCATTTT
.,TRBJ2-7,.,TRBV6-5,CASSPGLARAEQYF,TGTGCCAGCAGTCCAGGTTTGGCCCGGGCCGAGCAGTACTTC
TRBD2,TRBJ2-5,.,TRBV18,CASSPGLAGGTQRETQYF,TGTGCCAGCTCACCAGGACTAGCGGGAGGAACCCAACGGGAGACCCAGTACTTC
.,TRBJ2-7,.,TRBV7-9,CASSLPSSYEQYF,TGTGCCAGCAGCTTACCTAGCAGCTACGAGCAGTACTTC
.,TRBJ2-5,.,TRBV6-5,CAEGGPRETQYF,TGTGCCGAAGGGGGGCCACGAGAGACCCAGTACTTC
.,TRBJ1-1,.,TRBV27,CASSLIGSEAFF,TGTGCCAGCAGTTTAATAGGCAGTGAAGCTTTCTTT
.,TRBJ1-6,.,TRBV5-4,CASSSGGGHSPLHF,TGTGCCAGCAGCTCCGGGGGGGGACATTCACCCCTCCACTTT
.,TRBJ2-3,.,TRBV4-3,CASSQGGGADTQYF,TGCGCCAGCAGCCAAGGGGGGGGCGCAGATACGCAGTATTTT